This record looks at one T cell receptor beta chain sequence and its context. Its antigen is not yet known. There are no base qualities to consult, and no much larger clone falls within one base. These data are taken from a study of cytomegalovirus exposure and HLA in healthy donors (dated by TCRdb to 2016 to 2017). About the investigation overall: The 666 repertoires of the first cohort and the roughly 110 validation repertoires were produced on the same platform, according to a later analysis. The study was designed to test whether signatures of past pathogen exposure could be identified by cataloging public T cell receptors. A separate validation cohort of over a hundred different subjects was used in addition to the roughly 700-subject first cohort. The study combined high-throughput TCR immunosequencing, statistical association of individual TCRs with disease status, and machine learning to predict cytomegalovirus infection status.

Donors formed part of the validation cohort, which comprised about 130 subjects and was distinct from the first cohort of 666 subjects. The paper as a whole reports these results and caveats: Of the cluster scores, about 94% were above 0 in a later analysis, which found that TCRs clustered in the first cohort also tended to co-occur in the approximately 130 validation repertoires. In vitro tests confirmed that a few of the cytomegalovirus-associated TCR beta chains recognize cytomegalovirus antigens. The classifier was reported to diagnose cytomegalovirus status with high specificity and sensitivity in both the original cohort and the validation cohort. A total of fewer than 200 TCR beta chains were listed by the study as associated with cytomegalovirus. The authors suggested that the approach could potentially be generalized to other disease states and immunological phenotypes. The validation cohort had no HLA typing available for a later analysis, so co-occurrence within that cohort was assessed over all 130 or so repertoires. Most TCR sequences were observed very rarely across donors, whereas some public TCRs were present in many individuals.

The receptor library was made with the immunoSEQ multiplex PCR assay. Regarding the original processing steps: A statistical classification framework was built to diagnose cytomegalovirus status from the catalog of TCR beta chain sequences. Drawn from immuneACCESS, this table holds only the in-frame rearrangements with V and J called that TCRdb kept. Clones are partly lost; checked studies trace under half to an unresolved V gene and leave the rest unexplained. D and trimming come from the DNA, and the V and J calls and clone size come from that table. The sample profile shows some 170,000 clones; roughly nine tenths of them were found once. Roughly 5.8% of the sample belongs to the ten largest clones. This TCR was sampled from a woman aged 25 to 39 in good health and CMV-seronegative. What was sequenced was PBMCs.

The CDR3 corresponds to CASSYTGSLETQYF. The DNA sequence follows: TGTGCCAGCAGTTACACAGGTTCATTGGAGACCCAGTACTTC. The rearranged chain carries TRBV6-6 and TRBJ2-5; TRBD1 could be the D gene, as 5 bases match. The CDR3 sequence holds 14 residues, the cysteine and phenylalanine included. Solely the CDR3 DNA is kept, with 42 bases framed from the first base. CDR1 and CDR2, per the germline V gene (reference sequence), are MNHNY and SVGAGI. Cut back by 2 bases and 5 bases, the V and J ends lie 12 bases apart.